The present entry profiles one T cell receptor (beta chain) with its context. V lost 10 bases, J lost 1 base, and 9 bases lay in between. The CDR3 loop spans 12 amino acids. This sample was included in a study of blood T cells in healthy people across ages. Together with a sample-barcoded 5' primer, a J-beta primer mix was included in a second PCR lasting roughly 6 to 12 cycles. TCRdb redid the calling of the 5' RACE reads with MiXCR, one entry per CDR3 protein. The table has approximately 690,000 distinct CDR3 sequences, around 41% seen once. This rearrangement joins TRBV12-3 or TRBV12-4 to TRBJ2-3, with D maybe TRBD2 (5 bases). The receptor's source is an elderly man in good health. The specimen was blood. The CDR3 reads CATAAGTDTQYF. CDR3 sequence (DNA): TGTGCCACTGCAGCGGGCACAGATACGCAGTATTTT.